One and the same sample provided the 4 T cell receptor beta chains below, sequenced in a study of response to subunit inactivated influenza vaccine. MiXCR, run by TCRdb on the RT-PCR reads, gives a single entry per CDR3 protein. The table shows around 600,000 distinct CDR3 sequences, with about 11% occurring only once. This sample also belongs to another study, concerning T cells expressing NK-cell markers. Per that study: For TCR beta, cDNA was produced by 5'RACE template switching with UMIs.

Sequencing used PBMCs from blood, obtained on the day of vaccination. These receptors all come from a man aged 45 to 65 who received an inactivated influenza vaccine.

This clonotype was detected only a few times. The rearrangement uses TRBV29-1 and TRBJ2-5; 14 nucleotides line up with TRBD2. This CDR3 has 13 amino acids. V lost 4 bases and J lost 10; bases outside the gene matches: 5. Germline V gene sequence: CDR1 SQVTM, CDR2 ANQGSEA. This chain's CDR3 is CSVGGTSGSVQYF. The CDR3 DNA reads as TGCAGCGTTGGGGGGACTAGCGGGAGTGTCCAGTACTTC. The entire variable domain, with the rest obtained from reference TRBV29-1 and TRBJ2-5, is as follows: SAVISQKPSRDICQRGTSLTIQCQVDSQVTMMFWYRQQPGQSLTLIATANQGSEATYESGFVIDKFPISRPNLTFSTLTVSNMSPEDSSIYLCSVGGTSGSVQYFGPGTRLLVL.

CDR3 sequence reads: CSARSSGRNEQYF. The CDR3 nucleotides read TGCAGTGCTAGATCTAGCGGGAGGAATGAGCAGTACTTC. The chain carries TRBV20-1 and TRBJ2-7, with TRBD2 identical over 11 bases. The V segment lost 2 bases and the J segment 7 bases; nucleotides outside the gene matches: 4. Germline assignment: CDR1 DFQATT and CDR2 SNEGSKA (reference sequence). This CDR3 contains 13 residues.

Only a few counts were recorded for this clonotype. This sequence joins TRBV27 and TRBJ1-2, with D uncertain. Trimming removed 6 bases at V and 0 bases at J, with 2 bases between. CDR1 MNHEY and CDR2 SMNVEV come from the germline V gene (reference sequence). The CDR3 spans 11 residues. The DNA of the CDR3 is TGTGCCAGCAGACCTAACTATGGCTACACCTTC. It encodes CASRPNYGYTF.

A few counts support this clonotype. The CDR3 protein is CASSLRTGRDETQYF. In nucleotides, the CDR3 is TGTGCCAGCAGCTTACGGACTGGGAGGGATGAGACCCAGTACTTC. This chain uses TRBV11-1 with TRBJ2-5; 7 bases are shared with TRBD2. Trimming at V came to 2 bases and at J to 5 bases, leaving 8 bases not matched to a gene. There are 15 residues in the CDR3. Germline V gene lookup returns CDR1 SGHAT and CDR2 FQDESV (reference sequence).